Presented here are 2 T cell receptor beta chains from one specimen sequenced in a study of T cell repertoires in cytomegalovirus infection (dated by TCRdb to about 2019). This sample was sequenced with an Illumina HiSeq 1500. TCRdb passed the public sequencing reads through fastp at Q25 and MiXCR, retaining productive beta sequences. Identical CDR3 proteins give one entry, which carries the most common genes and DNA. Present in this sample are hundreds of thousands of distinct CDR3 sequences, over 25% of which were seen just once. In total, the top ten clones hold 12% of the sample. These receptors have no identified antigens. This specimen's treatment or condition label, per the study, means: in vitro stimulation with specific CMV peptide epitopes to enrich CMV-specific T cells. Sequencing used cultured CD8+ T cells from PBMCs, obtained from culture after CMV antigen stimulation. These receptors were collected from a human donor in good health (CMV status not recorded). Some clones in this sample may be carry-over from other donors' samples.

Many counts were recorded for this clonotype. The rearrangement uses TRBV7-2 and TRBJ2-5; D may match TRBD1 or TRBD2 (5 bases each). The V end was cut by 1 base, the J end by 5 bases, with 11 bases between. The length of the CDR3 is 14 residues. CDR1 and CDR2 from the germline V gene are SGHTA and FQGNSA. The CDR3 nucleotides are TGTGCCAGCAGCTTAGACATAGGGGAGGAGACCCAGTACTTC. It translates to CASSLDIGEETQYF.

This clonotype turned up a few times. The chain joins TRBV3-1 to TRBJ1-2; D unclear. CDR3 length equals 13 residues. Germline V gives CDR1 LGHDT, CDR2 YNNKEL (reference sequence). V dropped 0 bases and J dropped 6 bases, with 8 bases sitting between them. This CDR3 reads CASSQDRSHGYTF. Here the CDR3 DNA reads TGTGCCAGCAGCCAAGATAGGAGCCATGGCTACACCTTC.